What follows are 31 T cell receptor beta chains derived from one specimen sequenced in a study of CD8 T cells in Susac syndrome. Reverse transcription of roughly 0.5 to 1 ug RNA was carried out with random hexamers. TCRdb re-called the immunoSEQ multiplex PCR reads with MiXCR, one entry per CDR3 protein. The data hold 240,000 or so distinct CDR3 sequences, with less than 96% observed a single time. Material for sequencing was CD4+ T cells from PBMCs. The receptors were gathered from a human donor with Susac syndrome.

As DNA, the CDR3 is TGCAGCGCGGCGCATCGTGAAACTGAAGCTTTCTTT. This codes for CSAAHRETEAFF. V gene TRBV29-1 combines with J gene TRBJ1-1; D gene ambiguous. The ends were cut back, 7 bases at V and 5 bases at J, with 14 bases in the middle. The CDR3 covers 12 residues. Germline lookup yields CDR1 SQVTM and CDR2 ANQGSEA.

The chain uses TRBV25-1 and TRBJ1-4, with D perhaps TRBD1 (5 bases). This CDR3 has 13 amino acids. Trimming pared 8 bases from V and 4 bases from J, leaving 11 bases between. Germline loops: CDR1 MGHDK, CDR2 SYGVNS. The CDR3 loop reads CASRQNLNEKLFF. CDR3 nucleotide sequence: TGTGCCAGCCGACAGAATCTTAATGAAAAACTGTTTTTT.

The CDR3 sequence is CSVETNTGELFF. CDR3 DNA sequence: TGCAGCGTTGAGACGAACACCGGGGAGCTGTTTTTT. This chain links TRBV29-1 with TRBJ2-2; D is undetermined. Germline V gene data show CDR1 as SQVTM and CDR2 as ANQGSEA. The CDR3 is made up of 12 amino acids. The V end lost 3 bases, the J end lost 0 bases, and 2 bases lay between the germline ends.

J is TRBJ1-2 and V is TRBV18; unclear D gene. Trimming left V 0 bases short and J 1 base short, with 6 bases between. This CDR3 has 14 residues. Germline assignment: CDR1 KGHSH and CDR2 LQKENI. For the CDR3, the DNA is TGTGCCAGCTCACCACCGGTGGTTAACTATGGCTACACCTTC. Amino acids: CASSPPVVNYGYTF.

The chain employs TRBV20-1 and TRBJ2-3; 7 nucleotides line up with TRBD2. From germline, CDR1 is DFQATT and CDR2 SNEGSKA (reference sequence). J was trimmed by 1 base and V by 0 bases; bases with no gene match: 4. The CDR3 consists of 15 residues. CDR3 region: CSARDAGDGTDTQYF. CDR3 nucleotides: TGCAGTGCTAGAGATGCGGGGGATGGCACAGATACGCAGTATTTT.

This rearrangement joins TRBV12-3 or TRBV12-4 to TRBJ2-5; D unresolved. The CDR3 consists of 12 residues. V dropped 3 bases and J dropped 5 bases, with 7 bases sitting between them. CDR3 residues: CASSFIPETQYF. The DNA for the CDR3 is TGTGCCAGCAGTTTTATCCCGGAGACCCAGTACTTC.

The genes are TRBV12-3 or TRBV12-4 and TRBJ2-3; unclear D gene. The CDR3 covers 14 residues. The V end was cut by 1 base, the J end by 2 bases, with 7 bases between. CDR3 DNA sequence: TGTGCCAGCAGTTTAGGGGTTACCACAGATACGCAGTATTTT. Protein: CASSLGVTTDTQYF.

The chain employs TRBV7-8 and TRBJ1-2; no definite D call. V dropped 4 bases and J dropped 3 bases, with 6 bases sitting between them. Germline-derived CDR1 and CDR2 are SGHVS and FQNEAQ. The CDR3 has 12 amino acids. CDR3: CASSYRYYGYTF. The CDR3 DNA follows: TGTGCCAGCAGCTATCGTTACTATGGCTACACCTTC.

CDR3 nucleotides: TGCAGTTTTTCTCCCTCGGGATTGAACAATGAGCAGTTCTTC. This translates into CSFSPSGLNNEQFF. The chain employs TRBV20-1 and TRBJ2-1; D perhaps matches TRBD2 (5 bases). The germline V and J ends were trimmed by 8 bases and 5 bases, with 19 bases remaining between them. CDR3 size: 14 residues. CDR1 is DFQATT, CDR2 SNEGSKA, per germline (reference sequence).

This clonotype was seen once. As DNA, the CDR3 is TGCGCCAGCAGCCCGAGGGGACAGGGCACTAACACTGAAGCTTTCTTT. Encoded protein: CASSPRGQGTNTEAFF. The chain links TRBV5-1 to TRBJ1-1; TRBD1 matches 9 bases. There are 16 residues in the CDR3. The germline V gene encodes CDR1 SGHRS and CDR2 YFSETQ. V shed 4 bases, J shed 2 bases, and the junction held 9 bases outside the gene matches.

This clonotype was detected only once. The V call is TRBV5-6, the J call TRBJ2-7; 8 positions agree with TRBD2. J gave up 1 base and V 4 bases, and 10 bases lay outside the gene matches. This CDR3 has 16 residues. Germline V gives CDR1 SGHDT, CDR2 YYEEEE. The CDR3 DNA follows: TGTGCCAGCAGCCCGATAGCGGGGAGGGATTCCTACGAGCAGTACTTC. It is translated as CASSPIAGRDSYEQYF.

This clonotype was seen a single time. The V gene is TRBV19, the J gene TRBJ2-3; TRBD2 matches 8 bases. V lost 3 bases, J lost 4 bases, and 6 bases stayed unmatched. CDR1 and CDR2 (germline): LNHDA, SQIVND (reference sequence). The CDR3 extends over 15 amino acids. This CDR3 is CASSIGPGGSDTQYF. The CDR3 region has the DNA TGTGCCAGTAGTATCGGACCGGGAGGGTCAGATACGCAGTATTTT.

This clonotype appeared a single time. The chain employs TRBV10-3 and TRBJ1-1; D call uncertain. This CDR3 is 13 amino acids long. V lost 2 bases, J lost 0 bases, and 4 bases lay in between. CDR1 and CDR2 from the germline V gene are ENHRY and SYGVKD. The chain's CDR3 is CAISERMNTEAFF. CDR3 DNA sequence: TGTGCCATCAGTGAGAGAATGAACACTGAAGCTTTCTTT.

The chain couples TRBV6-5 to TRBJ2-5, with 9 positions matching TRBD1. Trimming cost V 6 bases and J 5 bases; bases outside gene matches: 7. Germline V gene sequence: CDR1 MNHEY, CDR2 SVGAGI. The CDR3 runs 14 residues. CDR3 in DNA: TGTGCCAGCAGATGGACAGGGGATGGGGAGACCCAGTACTTC. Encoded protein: CASRWTGDGETQYF.

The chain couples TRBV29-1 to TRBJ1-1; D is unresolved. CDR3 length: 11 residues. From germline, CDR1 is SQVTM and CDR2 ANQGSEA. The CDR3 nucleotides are TGCTGTTGGGCGTTGAACACTGAAGCTTTCTTT. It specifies CCWALNTEAFF.

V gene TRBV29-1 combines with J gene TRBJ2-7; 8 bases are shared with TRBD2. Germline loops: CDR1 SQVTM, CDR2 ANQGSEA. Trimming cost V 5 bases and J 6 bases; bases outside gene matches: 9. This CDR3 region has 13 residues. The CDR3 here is CSVRTSLESEQYF. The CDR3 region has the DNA TGCAGCGTTCGGACTAGCTTGGAGAGCGAGCAGTACTTC.

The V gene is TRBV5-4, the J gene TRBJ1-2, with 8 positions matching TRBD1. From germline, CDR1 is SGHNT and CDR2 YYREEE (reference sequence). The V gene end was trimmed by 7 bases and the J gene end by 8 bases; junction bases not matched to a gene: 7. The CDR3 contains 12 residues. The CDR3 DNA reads TGTGCCAGCGGCCAGGGGGCAGGAGGCTACACCTTC. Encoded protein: CASGQGAGGYTF.

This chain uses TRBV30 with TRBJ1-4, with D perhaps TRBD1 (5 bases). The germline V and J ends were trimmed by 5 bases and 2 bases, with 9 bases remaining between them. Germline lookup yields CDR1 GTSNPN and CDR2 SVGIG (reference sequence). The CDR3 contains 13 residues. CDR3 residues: CAWGAQTNEKLFF. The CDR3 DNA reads TGTGCCTGGGGGGCGCAGACTAATGAAAAACTGTTTTTT.

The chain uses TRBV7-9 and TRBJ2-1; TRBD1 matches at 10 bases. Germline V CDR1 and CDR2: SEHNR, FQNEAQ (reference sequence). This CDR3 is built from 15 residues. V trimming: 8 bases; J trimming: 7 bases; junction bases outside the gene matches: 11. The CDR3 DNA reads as TGTGCCAGCGGGCCCTATGGACAGGGGGGGAATGAGCAGTTCTTC. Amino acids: CASGPYGQGGNEQFF.

CDR3 coding DNA: TGCGCCAGCAGCCAAGATAGGGTAGGGGCCAGCACTGAAGCTTTCTTT. Amino acids: CASSQDRVGASTEAFF. This chain joins TRBV4-1 and TRBJ1-1; D may be TRBD1 (5 bases). V dropped 0 bases and J dropped 4 bases, with 15 bases sitting between them. The CDR3 totals 16 residues. Germline V CDR1 and CDR2: MGHRA, YSYEKL.

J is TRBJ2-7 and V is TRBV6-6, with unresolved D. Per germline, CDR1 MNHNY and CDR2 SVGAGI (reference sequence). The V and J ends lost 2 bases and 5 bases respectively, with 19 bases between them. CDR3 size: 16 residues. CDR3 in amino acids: CASSYTHLASTHEQYF. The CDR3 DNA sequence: TGTGCCAGCAGTTACACCCACTTAGCCTCAACCCACGAGCAGTACTTC.

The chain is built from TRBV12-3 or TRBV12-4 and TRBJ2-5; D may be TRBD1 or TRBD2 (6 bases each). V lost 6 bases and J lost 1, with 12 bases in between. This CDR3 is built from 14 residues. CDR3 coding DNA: TGTGCCAGCAGACCGGAGGGGGTCCAAGAGACCCAGTACTTC. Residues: CASRPEGVQETQYF.

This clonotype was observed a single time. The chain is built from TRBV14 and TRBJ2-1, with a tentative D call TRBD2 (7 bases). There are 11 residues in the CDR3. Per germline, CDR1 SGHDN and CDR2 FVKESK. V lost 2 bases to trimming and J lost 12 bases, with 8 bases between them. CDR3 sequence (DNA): TGTGCCAGCAGCCAAAGGGGGGGGCAGTTCTTC. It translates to CASSQRGGQFF.

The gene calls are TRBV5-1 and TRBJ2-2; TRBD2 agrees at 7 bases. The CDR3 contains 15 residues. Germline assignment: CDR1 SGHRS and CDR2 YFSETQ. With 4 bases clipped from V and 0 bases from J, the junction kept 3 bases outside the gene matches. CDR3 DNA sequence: TGCGCCAGCAGCCCCCTAGCGGCGAACACCGGGGAGCTGTTTTTT. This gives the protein CASSPLAANTGELFF.

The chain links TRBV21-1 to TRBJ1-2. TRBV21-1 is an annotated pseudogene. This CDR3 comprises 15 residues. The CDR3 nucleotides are TGTGCCAGCAGCAACGACACCCGTGCCTCGTATGGCTACACCTTC. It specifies CASSNDTRASYGYTF.

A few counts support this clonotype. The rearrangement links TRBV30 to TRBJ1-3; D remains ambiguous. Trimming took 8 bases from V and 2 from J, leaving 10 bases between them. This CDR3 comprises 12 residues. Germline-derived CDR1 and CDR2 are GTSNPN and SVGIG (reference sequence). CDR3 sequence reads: CALSVAGNTIYF. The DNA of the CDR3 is TGTGCCCTGTCCGTGGCTGGAAACACCATATATTTT.

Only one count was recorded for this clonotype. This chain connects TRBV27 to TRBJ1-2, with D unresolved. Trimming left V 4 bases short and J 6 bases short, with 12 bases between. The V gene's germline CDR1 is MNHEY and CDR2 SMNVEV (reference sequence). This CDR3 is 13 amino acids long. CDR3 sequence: CASSSIGPHGYTF. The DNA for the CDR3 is TGTGCCAGCAGTTCTATTGGTCCCCATGGCTACACCTTC.

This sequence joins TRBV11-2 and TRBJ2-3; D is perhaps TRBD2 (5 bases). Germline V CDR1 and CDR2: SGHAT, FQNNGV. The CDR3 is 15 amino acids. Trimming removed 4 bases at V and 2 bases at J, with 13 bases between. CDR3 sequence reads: CASSYTSAHTDTQYF. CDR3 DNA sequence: TGTGCCAGCAGCTACACTAGTGCCCACACAGATACGCAGTATTTT.

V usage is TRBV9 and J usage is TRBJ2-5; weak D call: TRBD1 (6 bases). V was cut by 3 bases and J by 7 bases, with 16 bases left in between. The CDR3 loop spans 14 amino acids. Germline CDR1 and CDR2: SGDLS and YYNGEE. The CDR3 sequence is CASSAVGAPGTQYF. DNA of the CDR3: TGTGCCAGCAGCGCAGTGGGGGCCCCAGGGACCCAGTACTTC.

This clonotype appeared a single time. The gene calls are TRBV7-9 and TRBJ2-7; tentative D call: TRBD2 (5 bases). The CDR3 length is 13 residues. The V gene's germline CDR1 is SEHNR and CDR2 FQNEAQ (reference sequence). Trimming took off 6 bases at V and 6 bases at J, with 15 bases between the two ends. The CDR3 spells CASSNRDGVEQYF. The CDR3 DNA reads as TGTGCCAGCAGTAACCGGGATGGAGTCGAGCAGTACTTC.

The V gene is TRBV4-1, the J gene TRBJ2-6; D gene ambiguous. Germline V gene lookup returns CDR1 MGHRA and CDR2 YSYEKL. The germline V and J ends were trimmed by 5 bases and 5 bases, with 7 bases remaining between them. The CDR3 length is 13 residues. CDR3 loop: CASSSLWANVLTF. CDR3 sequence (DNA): TGCGCCAGCAGCTCCCTTTGGGCCAACGTCCTGACTTTC.